The 16 T cell receptor beta chains listed next were all sequenced from one sample in a study of blood T cell repertoires in COVID-19. Method: immunoSEQ multiplex PCR; TCRdb's copy keeps in-frame clones and lacks some. The table records roughly 150,000 clones, 76% of them present only once. Sequencing input: peripheral blood. The receptors originated from a man aged 60 to 69 with acute or convalescent COVID-19.

The rearrangement uses TRBV2 and TRBJ2-3, with TRBD1 identical over 9 bases. Trimming removed 4 bases from V and 0 bases from J; junction bases left unmatched: 5. This CDR3 contains 16 residues. Germline values: CDR1 SNHLY, CDR2 FYNNEI. The CDR3 region has the DNA TGTGCCAGCAGTGTTTTTGGGACAGGGAGCACAGATACGCAGTATTTT. This translates into CASSVFGTGSTDTQYF. Drawing the rest from reference TRBV2 and TRBJ2-3, the complete variable domain is EPEVTQTPSHQVTQMGQEVILRCVPISNHLYFYWYRQILGQKVEFLVSFYNNEISEKSEIFDDQFSVERPDGSNFTLKIRSTKLEDSAMYFCASSVFGTGSTDTQYFGPGTRLTVL.

In its sample, this clone was seen once. Different DNA sequences within this sample yield the same CDR3. The chain links TRBV11-2 to TRBJ2-5; 8 bases map to TRBD1. Per germline, CDR1 SGHAT and CDR2 FQNNGV. The V gene end was trimmed by 5 bases and the J gene end by 4 bases; junction bases not matched to a gene: 3. This CDR3 has 13 residues. This chain's CDR3 is CASSPGQGETQYF. The CDR3 bases are TGTGCCAGCAGCCCAGGACAGGGAGAGACCCAGTACTTC.

The chain couples TRBV19 to TRBJ2-1; 10 bases fit TRBD2. CDR3 size: 15 residues. Germline V gene data show CDR1 as LNHDA and CDR2 as SQIVND (reference sequence). The J segment lost 7 bases and the V segment lost 4 bases, leaving 7 bases of the junction unmatched. CDR3 region: CASSKTSGFTNEQFF. The CDR3 DNA reads as TGTGCCAGTAGTAAGACTAGCGGGTTTACGAATGAGCAGTTCTTC.

The chain uses TRBV28 and TRBJ2-1, with 14 nucleotides matching TRBD2. Germline V gives CDR1 MDHEN, CDR2 SYDVKM. CDR3 length equals 16 residues. The V and J ends lost 2 bases and 8 bases, in that order; junction bases with no gene match: 5. The CDR3 region has the DNA TGTGCCAGCAGTTTAATGGGACTAGCGGGAGTTGATGAGCAGTTCTTC. Amino acid sequence: CASSLMGLAGVDEQFF.

J is TRBJ1-2 and V is TRBV11-2; no clear D gene. CDR1 SGHAT and CDR2 FQNNGV come from the germline V gene. There are 13 residues in the CDR3. V lost 2 bases and J lost 8, with 12 bases in between. CDR3: CASSLFLEEGYTF. The CDR3 nucleotides read TGTGCCAGCAGCTTATTTTTGGAGGAAGGCTACACCTTC.

V gene TRBV5-6 combines with J gene TRBJ2-7; 10 nucleotides align to TRBD2. The CDR3 has 15 residues. Germline-derived CDR1 and CDR2 are SGHDT and YYEEEE. Trimming took 4 bases from V and 2 from J; bases not matched to a gene: 6. CDR3 nucleotide sequence: TGTGCCAGCAGCCGATGGACTAGCGGAACCTACGAGCAGTACTTC. Amino acid sequence: CASSRWTSGTYEQYF.

J is TRBJ2-5 and V is TRBV2, with TRBD2 identical over 8 bases. With V trimmed by 8 bases and J by 3 bases, 20 bases remained unmatched. CDR1 SNHLY and CDR2 FYNNEI come from the germline V gene. The CDR3 spans 18 residues. The CDR3: CASLPTVWREETEETQYF. CDR3 in DNA: TGTGCCAGCCTACCCACTGTATGGCGGGAGGAGACGGAAGAGACCCAGTACTTC.

The J gene is TRBJ2-1, the V gene TRBV2; TRBD2 agrees at 12 bases. The J segment lost 6 bases and the V segment lost 6 bases, leaving 12 bases of the junction unmatched. The CDR3 runs to 17 residues. From germline, CDR1 is SNHLY and CDR2 FYNNEI. In DNA form, the CDR3 reads TGTGCCAGCAGACCCGGGACTAGCGGGTCAGGGTTCAATGAGCAGTTCTTC. It translates to CASRPGTSGSGFNEQFF.

The V gene is TRBV4-1, the J gene TRBJ2-3; no definite D call. Per germline, CDR1 MGHRA and CDR2 YSYEKL. CDR3 size: 14 residues. V gave up 3 bases and J gave up 2 bases, with 9 bases separating them. CDR3: CASSHRVSTDTQYF. The DNA of the CDR3 is TGCGCCAGCAGCCACCGGGTATCCACAGATACGCAGTATTTT.

The CDR3 DNA follows: TGTGCCAGCAGCCTCAATGAAAGGGGCGCGCTCTTTGGGTACTACGAGCAGTACTTC. It translates to CASSLNERGALFGYYEQYF. This chain joins TRBV7-9 and TRBJ2-7; tentative D call: TRBD1 (5 bases). V lost 5 bases and J 3 bases, leaving 29 bases between the germline ends. CDR3 length: 19 residues. The germline CDR1 and CDR2 sequences are SEHNR and FQNEAQ (reference sequence).

This clone was seen a single time. V is TRBV19 and J is TRBJ1-5; D perhaps matches TRBD1 (5 bases). V was shortened by 5 bases and J by 10 bases, with 9 bases between the two germline ends. The CDR3 has 11 amino acids. Germline loops: CDR1 LNHDA, CDR2 SQIVND (reference sequence). CDR3 bases: TGTGCCAGTAGTTCGCAGGGTCCCCAGCATTTT. Translating it yields CASSSQGPQHF. Supplemented by reference TRBV19 and TRBJ1-5, the full variable domain reads DGGITQSPKYLFRKEGQNVTLSCEQNLNHDAMYWYRQDPGQGLRLIYYSQIVNDFQKGDIAEGYSVSREKKESFPLTVTSAQKNPTAFYLCASSSQGPQHFGDGTRLSIL.

This clone was picked up a small number of times. The chain links TRBV7-9 to TRBJ1-1; TRBD1 matches 8 bases. V shed 7 bases, J shed 1 base, and the junction held 11 bases outside the gene matches. The CDR3 totals 16 residues. Looked up from germline, CDR1 is SEHNR and CDR2 is FQNEAQ (reference sequence). The CDR3 DNA follows: TGTGCCAGCACCTCCCGGATGACAGGGGCGAACACTGAAGCTTTCTTT. This sequence encodes CASTSRMTGANTEAFF.

This clone occurred once. This chain uses TRBV19 with TRBJ1-2; D not resolved. There are 14 residues in the CDR3. From germline, CDR1 is LNHDA and CDR2 SQIVND (reference sequence). Between the trimmed V and J ends, which lost 5 bases and 5 bases, there was a span of 15 bases. The CDR3: CASSLTTPGYGYTF. The CDR3 coding sequence is TGTGCCAGTAGTCTCACCACACCGGGGTATGGCTACACCTTC.

The chain recombines TRBV14 with TRBJ2-4; TRBD2 aligns across 14 bases. The CDR3 contains 16 residues. Germline CDR1 reads SGHDN; CDR2 reads FVKESK. The ends lost 1 base at V and 8 bases at J; junction bases unmatched: 4. The CDR3: CASSQATSGRGDIQYF. The CDR3 DNA is TGTGCCAGCAGCCAAGCGACTAGCGGGAGGGGGGACATTCAGTACTTC.

The chain has TRBV28 and TRBJ2-3; 11 bases map to TRBD2. The CDR3 extends over 16 amino acids. The trim removed 0 bases at V and 3 bases at J, leaving 2 bases unmatched. From germline, CDR1 is MDHEN and CDR2 SYDVKM. Written as DNA, the CDR3 is TGTGCCAGCAGTTTATGGGCTAGCGGGAGGACAGATACGCAGTATTTT. Its protein product is CASSLWASGRTDTQYF.

This clone was observed a few times. The genes are TRBV27 and TRBJ2-7; no definite D call. The CDR3 has 13 amino acids. Germline CDR1 reads MNHEY; CDR2 reads SMNVEV (reference sequence). V lost 5 bases and J lost 5, with 13 bases in between. The DNA for the CDR3 is TGTGCCAGCAGTCCCCTCCCCGCGCACGAGCAGTACTTC. It specifies CASSPLPAHEQYF.